The 20 T cell receptor beta chains below were found in one sample sequenced in a study of blood T cells in healthy people across ages. With a J-beta primer mix and a sample-barcoded 5' primer, a second PCR ran 7 to 11 cycles. TCRdb reprocessed the 5' RACE reads with MiXCR, giving one entry per CDR3 protein. This table has roughly 1,500,000 distinct CDR3 sequences, around 35% appearing once. Sequencing input: blood. Source of these receptors: a woman younger than 45 in good health.

CDR3 sequence: CSVPGQVSYEQYF. CDR3 bases: TGCAGCGTCCCGGGACAGGTGTCCTACGAGCAGTACTTC. The gene calls are TRBV20-1 and TRBJ2-1; 8 nucleotides agree with TRBD1. The DNA end is a closer match to TRBJ2-7, so the J assignment may be wrong. The CDR3 loop spans 13 amino acids. Germline CDR1 and CDR2: DFQATT and SNEGSKA (reference sequence).

Note on this clonotype: A much larger clone differs by one base, so this may be a read error. The chain employs TRBV25-1 and TRBJ2-5; D ambiguous. The CDR3 consists of 12 residues. From germline, CDR1 is MGHDK and CDR2 SYGVNS. This CDR3 reads CACSAGRETQYF. CDR3 nucleotide sequence: TGTGCCTGCAGTGCCGGGCGGGAGACCCAGTACTTC.

V is TRBV7-7 and J is TRBJ1-1; D gene uncertain. CDR3 length: 11 amino acids. V was clipped by 5 bases and J by 6 bases, with 7 bases between them. CDR1 and CDR2 from the germline V gene are SSHAT and FNYEAQ (reference sequence). As DNA, the CDR3 is TGTGCCAGCAGCAACGGGGCTGAAGCTTTCTTT. Amino acids: CASSNGAEAFF.

V is TRBV2 and J is TRBJ1-1; D unclear. From germline, CDR1 is SNHLY and CDR2 FYNNEI. The CDR3 sequence is 13 residues long. The V and J ends lost 7 bases and 4 bases respectively, with 13 bases between them. CDR3 residues: CASTREVRTEAFF. CDR3 bases: TGTGCCAGCACACGGGAGGTTCGCACTGAAGCTTTCTTT.

The chain has TRBV10-3 and TRBJ1-2; TRBD1 matches at 9 bases. The V segment lost 0 bases and the J segment 7 bases; nucleotides outside the gene matches: 3. This CDR3 comprises 14 residues. Germline CDR1 reads ENHRY; CDR2 reads SYGVKD. CDR3 DNA: TGTGCCATCAGTGAGTCTACAGGGGGCACTGGCTACACCTTC. Translation gives CAISESTGGTGYTF.

This clonotype has only a few counts. V and J are TRBV30 and TRBJ2-1; D is possibly TRBD2 (5 bases). The CDR3 is 14 amino acids. Germline V gene data show CDR1 as GTSNPN and CDR2 as SVGIG (reference sequence). The ends were cut back, 2 bases at V and 6 bases at J, with 14 bases in the middle. The CDR3 protein is CAWSLASFGNEQFF. Written as DNA, the CDR3 is TGTGCCTGGAGTTTGGCTAGCTTCGGCAATGAGCAGTTCTTC.

The chain has TRBV4-2 and TRBJ2-3, with 7 bases that match TRBD2. The J segment lost 2 bases and the V segment lost 5 bases, leaving 10 bases of the junction unmatched. The germline V gene encodes CDR1 LGHNA and CDR2 YNFKEQ. The CDR3 totals 16 residues. The CDR3 coding sequence is TGTGCCAGCAGCATTCGCCGGGCGGGGGACACAGATACGCAGTATTTT. Protein product: CASSIRRAGDTDTQYF.

This clonotype was picked up a small number of times. The rearrangement uses TRBV12-3 or TRBV12-4 and TRBJ2-3; D remains ambiguous. The ends were cut back, 0 bases at V and 0 bases at J, with 13 bases in the middle. The CDR3 loop spans 17 amino acids. CDR3 coding DNA: TGTGCCAGCAGTTTAGCGCTTTCGGCAGTTAGCACAGATACGCAGTATTTT. It specifies CASSLALSAVSTDTQYF.

The rearrangement uses TRBV12-3 or TRBV12-4 and TRBJ2-1; 12 bases fit TRBD1. V gave up 10 bases and J gave up 6 bases; unmatched junction bases: 16. The CDR3 has 17 amino acids. CDR3 in amino acids: CATKRESGTGGRNEQFF. For the CDR3, the DNA is TGTGCCACCAAGAGAGAGTCCGGGACAGGGGGCCGCAATGAGCAGTTCTTC.

This clonotype was picked up a small number of times. CDR3 sequence: CASRSILAGISTDTQYF. The CDR3 region has the DNA TGTGCCAGCAGAAGCATACTAGCGGGTATTAGCACAGATACGCAGTATTTT. The chain joins TRBV27 to TRBJ2-3, with TRBD2 matching 9 bases. Trimming removed 6 bases from V and 0 bases from J; junction bases left unmatched: 10. The CDR3 is 17 residues long. Germline CDR1 reads MNHEY; CDR2 reads SMNVEV (reference sequence).

This clonotype was detected only a few times. The rearrangement joins TRBV9 to TRBJ2-1, with a weak D call TRBD2 (7 bases). The germline gives CDR1 SGDLS, CDR2 YYNGEE. V gave up 4 bases and J gave up 8 bases, with 13 bases separating them. This CDR3 is built from 13 residues. For the CDR3, the DNA is TGTGCCAGCAGCCTCCCGGGGGGCTATGAGCAGTTCTTC. Translating gives CASSLPGGYEQFF.

The chain couples TRBV20-1 to TRBJ2-5; D unresolved. V was pared by 6 bases and J by 6 bases, with 14 bases between. The germline CDR1 and CDR2 sequences are DFQATT and SNEGSKA (reference sequence). The CDR3 has 12 amino acids. The DNA of the CDR3 is TGCAGTGCGCTCTACTCGACGCAGACCCAGTACTTC. Protein: CSALYSTQTQYF.

The rearrangement links TRBV3-1 to TRBJ2-5; a weak D match, TRBD2 (7 bases). The CDR3 contains 16 residues. V was cut by 4 bases and J by 4 bases, with 19 bases left in between. Germline V gene lookup returns CDR1 LGHDT and CDR2 YNNKEL (reference sequence). CDR3 DNA sequence: TGTGCCAGCAGCCTTCAGGCCAGCGGGGACACAGAGACCCAGTACTTC. It is translated as CASSLQASGDTETQYF.

This CDR3 is CASSLEETGWNEQFF. CDR3 DNA sequence: TGTGCCAGCAGTTTAGAAGAGACAGGGTGGAATGAGCAGTTCTTC. The chain recombines TRBV12-3 or TRBV12-4 with TRBJ2-1; 7 positions match TRBD1. The CDR3 loop spans 15 amino acids. V gave up 1 base and J gave up 7 bases; unmatched junction bases: 7.

This clonotype was found a few times. This sequence joins TRBV20-1 and TRBJ2-5, with 8 bases aligning to TRBD2. With 2 bases clipped from V and 5 bases from J, the junction kept 10 bases outside the gene matches. The CDR3 has 15 amino acids. Germline loops: CDR1 DFQATT, CDR2 SNEGSKA (reference sequence). The CDR3: CSARHKRGLGETQYF. CDR3 DNA: TGCAGTGCTAGACACAAGCGGGGACTAGGGGAGACCCAGTACTTC.

The genes are TRBV20-1 and TRBJ1-2; D gene ambiguous. Germline loops: CDR1 DFQATT, CDR2 SNEGSKA (reference sequence). The CDR3 spans 14 residues. Trimming stripped 5 bases from V and 4 bases from J, with 17 bases between. CDR3 residues: CSAYMSALSYGYTF. Written as DNA, the CDR3 is TGCAGTGCTTATATGTCAGCCCTCTCCTATGGCTACACCTTC.

Points on this clonotype: A much larger clone differs from this one at a single base, so this may be a read error. The rearrangement links TRBV20-1 to TRBJ2-7; D is undetermined. Germline lookup yields CDR1 DFQATT and CDR2 SNEGSKA (reference sequence). This CDR3 has 13 residues. CDR3 region: CSARAESSYGQYF. In DNA form, the CDR3 reads TGCAGTGCTAGAGCGGAATCCTCCTACGGGCAGTACTTC.

A single count supports this clonotype. A much bigger clone sits one base away, suggesting this may be a read error. The CDR3 protein is CASSELAGCEQYF. The CDR3 DNA is TGCGCCAGCAGTGAACTAGCGGGCTGCGAGCAGTACTTC. V usage is TRBV10-2 and J usage is TRBJ2-7, with TRBD2 identical over 9 bases. CDR1 WSHSY and CDR2 SAAADI come from the germline V gene. V gave up 3 bases and J gave up 6 bases; unmatched junction bases: 3. The CDR3 has 13 residues.

The rearrangement uses TRBV12-3 or TRBV12-4 and TRBJ2-7, with a possible D match to TRBD2 (6 bases). This CDR3 contains 13 residues. Trimming pared 6 bases from V and 4 bases from J, leaving 13 bases between. The DNA for the CDR3 is TGTGCCAGCAGCCCCAAGGGAGGTTACGAGCAGTACTTC. Its protein is CASSPKGGYEQYF.

The chain employs TRBV9 and TRBJ2-1; D is perhaps TRBD2 (6 bases). CDR1 and CDR2 (germline): SGDLS, YYNGEE. The CDR3 length is 14 residues. V lost 4 bases and J 6 bases, leaving 14 bases between the germline ends. The CDR3 here is CASSWGRDCNEQFF. CDR3 DNA: TGTGCCAGCAGCTGGGGACGGGACTGCAATGAGCAGTTCTTC. Together with reference TRBV9 and TRBJ2-1, the CDR3 gives the full variable domain: DSGVTQTPKHLITATGQRVTLRCSPRSGDLSVYWYQQSLDQGLQFLIQYYNGEERAKGNILERFSAQQFPDLHSELNLSSLELGDSALYFCASSWGRDCNEQFFGPGTRLTVL.